One and the same sample provided the 23 T cell receptor beta chains below, sequenced in a study of T-cell reconstitution after alpha-beta-depleted transplantation in children. Preparing the TCRbeta library involved the use of unique molecular identifiers. TCRdb re-called the PCR reads through MiXCR, storing one row per CDR3 protein. Counted here are more than 300,000 distinct CDR3 sequences, around 15% occurring once; the ten biggest clones make up just over 40%. The sample was PBMCs, mostly from graft donor cells, taken 360 days after TCRalphabeta/CD19-depleted stem cell transplant. The receptors originated from a male patient between 2 and 10 years old who had a stem cell transplant for acute lymphoblastic leukemia, so the T cells may come from the graft donor.

This clonotype was found a few times. CDR3 sequence: CSATPGLHNEQFF. The CDR3 DNA reads as TGCAGTGCTACCCCAGGACTACACAATGAGCAGTTCTTC. The chain joins TRBV20-1 to TRBJ2-1; D is perhaps TRBD2 (6 bases). This CDR3 is built from 13 residues. V lost 4 bases, J lost 5 bases, and 12 bases lay in between. Germline values: CDR1 DFQATT, CDR2 SNEGSKA (reference sequence).

Only a few counts were recorded for this clonotype. V gene TRBV24-1 combines with J gene TRBJ2-5; D perhaps matches TRBD2 (6 bases). There are 15 residues in the CDR3. In germline, CDR1 is KGHDR, CDR2 SFDVKD. V was trimmed by 1 base and J by 3 bases, leaving 11 bases between them. The CDR3: CATSDFFRTKETQYF. CDR3 nucleotides: TGTGCCACCAGTGATTTTTTTCGGACTAAAGAGACCCAGTACTTC.

This clonotype was detected a few times. The chain recombines TRBV15 with TRBJ2-3, with D possibly being TRBD1 or TRBD2 (5 bases each). This CDR3 is built from 15 residues. V was cut by 1 base and J by 5 bases, with 13 bases left in between. CDR1 and CDR2 from the germline V gene are LNHNV and YYDKDF (reference sequence). This CDR3 reads CATSRARGDRDTQYF. In DNA form, the CDR3 reads TGTGCCACCAGCAGAGCTAGGGGAGACCGAGATACGCAGTATTTT.

This clonotype has just a few counts. V is TRBV28 and J is TRBJ2-5; 7 nucleotides line up with TRBD2. The CDR3 is 14 amino acids. V shed 4 bases, J shed 2 bases, and the junction held 4 bases outside the gene matches. In germline, CDR1 is MDHEN, CDR2 SYDVKM. This chain's CDR3 is CASSSPGGQETQYF. CDR3 in DNA: TGTGCCAGCAGTTCCCCCGGGGGGCAAGAGACCCAGTACTTC. Full variable domain (missing parts from reference TRBV28 and TRBJ2-5): DVKVTQSSRYLVKRTGEKVFLECVQDMDHENMFWYRQDPGLGLRLIYFSYDVKMKEKGDIPEGYSVSREKKERFSLILESASTNQTSMYLCASSSPGGQETQYFGPGTRLLVL.

The chain is built from TRBV12-3 or TRBV12-4 and TRBJ2-7; D not certain. Trimming removed 6 bases from V and 2 bases from J, with 11 bases in between. The CDR3 is 13 residues long. CDR3 in amino acids: CASSRDVPYEQYF. The CDR3 nucleotides read TGTGCCAGCAGCCGAGACGTCCCCTACGAGCAGTACTTC.

The sample holds a few counts of this clonotype. This chain joins TRBV5-1 and TRBJ2-1; no definite D call. The CDR3 spans 18 residues. Deletions cut 4 bases from V and 1 base from J, with 21 bases between. CDR1 and CDR2 from the germline V gene are SGHRS and YFSETQ. The DNA for the CDR3 is TGCGCCAGCAGCCCGCTAGGAGAGCTGTACAGTTCCTACAATGAGCAGTTCTTC. Protein sequence: CASSPLGELYSSYNEQFF.

The genes are TRBV28 and TRBJ2-7; D is unclear. The CDR3 sequence is 13 residues long. The germline V gene has CDR1 MDHEN and CDR2 SYDVKM. V shed 5 bases and J shed 7 bases, with 15 bases lying between them. The CDR3 coding sequence is TGTGCCAGCAGTCTCCAGGTGCTTTGGGAGCAGTACTTC. This sequence encodes CASSLQVLWEQYF.

The gene calls are TRBV7-2 and TRBJ2-5; the D call may be TRBD1 or TRBD2 (5 bases each). The CDR3 loop spans 17 amino acids. Trimming pared 5 bases from V and 1 base from J, leaving 20 bases between. Germline CDR1 and CDR2: SGHTA and FQGNSA. The CDR3 loop reads CASSPPAWGSPQETQYF. The CDR3 nucleotides read TGTGCCAGCAGCCCCCCCGCTTGGGGGAGTCCCCAAGAGACCCAGTACTTC. Full variable domain (rest looked up from reference TRBV7-2 and TRBJ2-5): GAGVSQSPSNKVTEKGKDVELRCDPISGHTALYWYRQSLGQGLEFLIYFQGNSAPDKSGLPSDRFSAERTGGSVSTLTIQRTQQEDSAVYLCASSPPAWGSPQETQYFGPGTRLLVL.

The chain combines TRBV9 with TRBJ2-2; 7 bases line up with TRBD2. Unmatched junction bases numbered 5, after V lost 0 bases and J lost 3 bases. Germline CDR1 is SGDLS and CDR2 is YYNGEE. The CDR3 covers 16 residues. Here the CDR3 DNA reads TGTGCCAGCAGCGTAGATGGCGGGAGACACACCGGGGAGCTGTTTTTT. As protein: CASSVDGGRHTGELFF.

This clonotype was recorded at least ten times. This sequence joins TRBV5-1 and TRBJ2-2; D is unresolved. This CDR3 has 14 residues. V dropped 6 bases and J dropped 4 bases, with 13 bases sitting between them. CDR1 is SGHRS, CDR2 YFSETQ, per germline. The CDR3 DNA follows: TGCGCCAGCATCCCCCAGGATATCACCGGGGAGCTGTTTTTT. Translated, it gives CASIPQDITGELFF.

The chain has TRBV18 and TRBJ2-7; D might be TRBD2 (5 bases). V lost 3 bases and J 3 bases, leaving 15 bases between the germline ends. The CDR3 runs to 15 residues. Germline V gene data show CDR1 as KGHSH and CDR2 as LQKENI. CDR3 loop: CASSPPELLVYEQYF. CDR3 nucleotides: TGTGCCAGCTCACCCCCTGAACTACTAGTCTACGAGCAGTACTTC.

The genes are TRBV11-1 and TRBJ1-3; TRBD1 might be the D (5 bases). The CDR3 is made up of 17 amino acids. The V and J ends lost 5 bases and 0 bases respectively, with 17 bases between them. Germline loops: CDR1 SGHAT, CDR2 FQDESV (reference sequence). As DNA, the CDR3 is TGTGCCAGCAGCCTAGGCCAGCGGGACGCCTCTGGAAACACCATATATTTT. Translated, it gives CASSLGQRDASGNTIYF.

The table lists this clonotype with a few counts. This chain's CDR3 is CSAQRSVYNEQFF. CDR3 DNA: TGCAGTGCACAGCGTAGCGTCTACAATGAGCAGTTCTTC. The chain joins TRBV20-1 to TRBJ2-1; tentatively, D is TRBD2 (5 bases). Per the germline V gene, CDR1 is DFQATT and CDR2 is SNEGSKA (reference sequence). The V gene lost 6 bases and the J gene lost 3 bases, with 12 bases spanning the gap. CDR3 length equals 13 residues.

Many counts were recorded for this clonotype. V is TRBV6-5 and J is TRBJ1-5, with TRBD1 matching 11 bases. The CDR3 runs 14 residues. Unmatched junction bases numbered 7, after V lost 9 bases and J lost 6 bases. CDR1 and CDR2 from the germline V gene are MNHEY and SVGAGI. CDR3 DNA sequence: TGTGCCAGTAAGGGGGGGACAGGGGGTCAGCCCCAGCATTTT. The encoded protein is CASKGGTGGQPQHF.

V usage is TRBV12-3 or TRBV12-4 and J usage is TRBJ2-7; either TRBD1 or TRBD2 may supply D (5 bases each). There are 12 residues in the CDR3. V gave up 6 bases and J gave up 2 bases, with 8 bases separating them. As DNA, the CDR3 is TGTGCCAGCAGGGGGGTCACCTACGAGCAGTACTTC. Its protein product is CASRGVTYEQYF.

The table lists this clonotype with a few counts. The chain has TRBV5-1 and TRBJ1-1; no clear D gene. Germline V gene data show CDR1 as SGHRS and CDR2 as YFSETQ. The V gene lost 0 bases and the J gene lost 0 bases, with 3 bases spanning the gap. The CDR3 loop spans 13 amino acids. The CDR3 is CASSLDMNTEAFF. CDR3 in DNA: TGCGCCAGCAGCTTGGATATGAACACTGAAGCTTTCTTT.

V usage is TRBV20-1 and J usage is TRBJ2-6; D not resolved. This CDR3 spans 14 amino acids. V gave up 3 bases and J gave up 0 bases, with 6 bases separating them. CDR1 DFQATT and CDR2 SNEGSKA come from the germline V gene (reference sequence). The CDR3 DNA sequence: TGCAGTGCTAGGTTCATCTCTGGGGCCAACGTCCTGACTTTC. Translation gives CSARFISGANVLTF.

This clonotype was detected many times. V is TRBV28 and J is TRBJ2-7, with D perhaps TRBD2 (6 bases). CDR1 and CDR2 (germline): MDHEN, SYDVKM. The CDR3 loop spans 15 amino acids. The V gene lost 6 bases and the J gene lost 2 bases, with 17 bases spanning the gap. The CDR3 here is CASSPLLASPYEQYF. The CDR3 nucleotides are TGTGCCAGCAGCCCCCTCCTAGCGTCCCCCTACGAGCAGTACTTC.

J is TRBJ1-1 and V is TRBV4-2; D remains ambiguous. Trimming left V 4 bases short and J 0 bases short, with 9 bases between. This CDR3 is built from 14 residues. Germline-derived CDR1 and CDR2 are LGHNA and YNFKEQ. This chain's CDR3 is CASSPERMNTEAFF. The CDR3 DNA follows: TGTGCCAGCAGCCCTGAGAGAATGAACACTGAAGCTTTCTTT.

This clonotype was observed at least ten times. The V call is TRBV15, the J call TRBJ2-1; no firm D call. Germline V gene data show CDR1 as LNHNV and CDR2 as YYDKDF (reference sequence). V was cut by 3 bases and J by 8 bases, with 11 bases left in between. The CDR3 runs 13 residues. The CDR3 loop is CATSRVVGDEQFF. In nucleotides, the CDR3 is TGTGCCACCAGCAGGGTTGTAGGCGATGAGCAGTTCTTC.

CDR3 in DNA: TGCAGTGCTAGAGATGAGACAGCCTGGACAGATACGCAGTATTTT. Its translation: CSARDETAWTDTQYF. V usage is TRBV20-1 and J usage is TRBJ2-3, with D possibly TRBD1 on 5 matching bases. This CDR3 is built from 15 residues. Germline CDR1 reads DFQATT; CDR2 reads SNEGSKA (reference sequence). V lost 0 bases and J 3 bases, leaving 13 bases between the germline ends.

This clonotype was detected only a few times. The rearrangement joins TRBV6-5 to TRBJ1-1; D remains ambiguous. The CDR3 is 13 amino acids. Germline V lookup: CDR1 MNHEY, CDR2 SVGAGI. The V gene lost 0 bases and the J gene lost 8 bases, with 10 bases spanning the gap. CDR3 DNA sequence: TGTGCCAGCAGTTACTCCGGTCTTTCCGAAGCTTTCTTT. Its translation: CASSYSGLSEAFF.

The chain couples TRBV28 to TRBJ2-3; 11 bases line up with TRBD2. V lost 3 bases and J lost 3; bases outside the gene matches: 5. The length of the CDR3 is 16 residues. Germline CDR1 MDHEN, CDR2 SYDVKM. The CDR3 here is CASSLTSGIGTDTQYF. In DNA, the CDR3 is TGTGCCAGCAGTTTGACTAGCGGGATCGGGACAGATACGCAGTATTTT.